The source of this TCR beta chain is a study of cytotoxic CD8 clonotypes in ibrutinib-treated CLL. Study background: In all, more than ten patients were relapsed/refractory, approximately 14 were treatment-naive and approximately 17 were IGHV unmutated.

The CDR3 loop spans 17 amino acids. Germline V CDR1 and CDR2: SGHTA, FQGTGA. V shed 5 bases and J shed 0 bases, with 19 bases lying between them. Study conclusions and caveats: Exceeding age-matched healthy donors, baseline clonality also tracked the counts of circulating CD8+ T cells.

A word on this clone: What it recognizes is unknown.

Using immunoSEQ multiplex PCR, the repertoire was profiled, and TCRdb retains in-frame clones only, with some absent. The table lists 4,500 to 7,000 clones, more than 60% of them singletons, with 35% to 50% in the top ten. About 2 micrograms of genomic DNA, which was extracted from cryopreserved PBMCs, served as the material used for the TCR beta libraries. The receptor was derived from a human donor with chronic lymphocytic leukemia. This chain joins TRBV7-3 and TRBJ1-1, with D hard to call. Sequences were derived from PBMCs, sampled before ibrutinib treatment. The CDR3 region is CASSPDGRKGMNTEAFF. CDR3 nucleotide sequence: TGTGCCAGCAGCCCCGACGGTAGGAAGGGAATGAACACTGAAGCTTTCTTT.